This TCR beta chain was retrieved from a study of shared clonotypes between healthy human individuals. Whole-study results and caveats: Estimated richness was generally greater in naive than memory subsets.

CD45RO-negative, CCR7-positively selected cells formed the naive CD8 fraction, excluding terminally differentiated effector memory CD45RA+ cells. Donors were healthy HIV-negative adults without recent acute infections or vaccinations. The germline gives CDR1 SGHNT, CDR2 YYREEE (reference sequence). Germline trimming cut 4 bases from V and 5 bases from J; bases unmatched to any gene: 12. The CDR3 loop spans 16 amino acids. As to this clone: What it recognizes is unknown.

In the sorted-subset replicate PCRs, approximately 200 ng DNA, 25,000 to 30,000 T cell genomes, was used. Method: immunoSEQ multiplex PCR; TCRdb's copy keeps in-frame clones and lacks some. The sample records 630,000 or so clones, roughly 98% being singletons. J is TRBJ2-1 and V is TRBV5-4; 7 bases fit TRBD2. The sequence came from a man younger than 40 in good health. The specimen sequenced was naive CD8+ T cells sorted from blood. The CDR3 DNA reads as TGTGCCAGCAGCCCCATGTACCGCGGGAGTAACAATGAGCAGTTCTTC. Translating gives CASSPMYRGSNNEQFF.